The 2 T cell receptor beta chains listed next were all sequenced from one sample in a study of CD8 T cells in Susac syndrome. RNA was extracted with the RNeasy kit, and a quantity of roughly 0.5 to 1 ug was reverse transcribed using random hexamers. One entry per CDR3 protein results from TCRdb running MiXCR on the immunoSEQ multiplex PCR reads. The sample has some 110,000 distinct CDR3 sequences, about 94% seen once; the top ten hold 0.065% to 0.09%. Sequences were obtained from CD4+ T cells from PBMCs. These TCRs come from a human donor in good health.

The chain carries TRBV12-3 or TRBV12-4 and TRBJ1-2; no definite D call. The CDR3 consists of 13 residues. V dropped 2 bases and J dropped 4 bases, with 8 bases sitting between them. DNA for the CDR3: TGTGCCAGCAGTTTAAAGCAGTTCTATGGCTACACCTTC. Protein product: CASSLKQFYGYTF.

V gene TRBV29-1 combines with J gene TRBJ2-1, with 9 bases identical to TRBD2. The CDR3 is made up of 17 amino acids. CDR1 is SQVTM and CDR2 is ANQGSEA in the germline V gene. With V trimmed by 2 bases and J by 7 bases, 15 bases remained unmatched. The CDR3: CSVERSWLAGRGNEQFF. In nucleotides, the CDR3 is TGCAGCGTTGAACGCTCCTGGCTAGCGGGGCGCGGGAATGAGCAGTTCTTC.